These T cell receptor beta chains were read from a single sample in a study of blood T cell repertoires in COVID-19. The protocol was immunoSEQ multiplex PCR, while the TCRdb copy is restricted to in-frame clones and leaves out a portion. Of some 200,000 clones detected, roughly 83% appear once; the ten largest clones hold 1.3%. Sequenced input: PBMCs or T cells enriched from blood (not recorded which). The source of these receptors is a woman aged 40 to 50 with acute COVID-19. CDR3s include the opening cysteine and the closing phenylalanine or tryptophan. D genes are given only for firm matches. A row's size may be missing; if present it is once, few, many or a size class.

D,V,J,size,DNA,CDR3
TRBD1,TRBV2,TRBJ1-4,NA,TGTGCCAGCAGTGAGTTACAGGGGGCGAGCGAAAAACTGTTTTTT,CASSELQGASEKLFF
NA,TRBV5-4,TRBJ2-3,NA,TGTGCCAGCAGCTTGGTTGGTCGGGAAAGCACAGATACGCAGTATTTT,CASSLVGRESTDTQYF
TRBD1,TRBV30,TRBJ1-6,NA,TGTGCCTGTGGACAGGGTTTAGCCTATAATTCACCCCTCCACTTT,CACGQGLAYNSPLHF
NA,TRBV11-2,TRBJ1-2,NA,TGTGCCAGCAGCCCGGTGGGATCGTTCGGGGAATACTATGGCTACACCTTC,CASSPVGSFGEYYGYTF
TRBD1,TRBV28,TRBJ1-3,few,TGTGCCAGCAGGGGGACAGGCACTGGAAACACCATATATTTT,CASRGTGTGNTIYF
NA,TRBV5-6,TRBJ1-1,NA,TGTGCCAGCAGCTTACCAGGGTTTGCTGAAGCTTTCTTT,CASSLPGFAEAFF
TRBD1,TRBV7-9,TRBJ1-1,NA,TGTGCCAGCAGCAGTACAGGGGGACCGACCCACACTGAAGCTTTCTTT,CASSSTGGPTHTEAFF
TRBD2,TRBV19,TRBJ2-3,NA,TGTGCCGCGGGGGGAGCGGGAGTTTGGTATACGCAGTATTTT,CAAGGAGVWYTQYF
NA,TRBV30,TRBJ1-5,NA,TGTGCCTGGAGTTTCCGACAGTATCAACAGCCCCAGCATTTT,CAWSFRQYQQPQHF
NA,TRBV7-9,TRBJ1-3,NA,TGTGCCAGCAGCTCGTACAGGGAAGAGGGCTCTGGAAACACCATATATTTT,CASSSYREEGSGNTIYF
TRBD1,TRBV7-2,TRBJ2-5,NA,TGTGCCGGGGGCAGGGGGATATCGGAGACCCAGTACTTC,CAGGRGISETQYF
NA,TRBV4-2,TRBJ1-5,NA,TGTGCCAGCAGCGTCGGGACACCCAATCAGCCCCAGCATTTT,CASSVGTPNQPQHF
NA,TRBV3-1/TRBV3-2,TRBJ2-3,NA,TGTGCCAGCAGCCAAGATTCTTGGGGACTGAGAGATACGCAGTATTTT,CASSQDSWGLRDTQYF
TRBD1,TRBV2,TRBJ1-1,few,TGTGCCAGCAGTGAACAGGGGGTCACCTTGGGAGCTGAAGCTTTCTTT,CASSEQGVTLGAEAFF
NA,TRBV5-4,TRBJ1-4,medium-sized,TGTGCCAGCAGCTTGGATTTACAGGATGGGGAAAAACTGTTTTTT,CASSLDLQDGEKLFF
NA,TRBV5-1,TRBJ1-5,NA,TGCGCCAGCAGGTCGGTTCCACAGGGCGGTCTGCCCCAGCATTTT,CASRSVPQGGLPQHF
NA,TRBV24-1,TRBJ2-3,NA,TGTGCCACCAGTGATTTCGGCAACGGAGAGCTAGATACGCAGTATTTT,CATSDFGNGELDTQYF
NA,TRBV7-2,TRBJ1-2,NA,TGTGCCAGCAGCTTAGTCGCGGAGAGCTATGGCTACACCTTC,CASSLVAESYGYTF
NA,TRBV24-1,TRBJ2-5,NA,TGTGCCACCAGTGATTACAGGGACCAAGAGACCCAGTACTTC,CATSDYRDQETQYF
NA,TRBV19,TRBJ1-2,NA,TGTGCCATAAGTACAGGGTTTGGCTACACCTTC,CAISTGFGYTF
TRBD1,TRBV7-9,TRBJ1-2,NA,TGTGCCAGCAGCTACCCCGGGACAGGGTCGGACACCTTC,CASSYPGTGSDTF
NA,TRBV3-1/TRBV3-2,TRBJ2-1,NA,TGTGCCAGCAGCCAATTCGGGGATGAGCAGTTCTTC,CASSQFGDEQFF
NA,TRBV18,TRBJ2-1,NA,TGTGCCAGCTCACCAGGGGCCAATGAGCAGTTCTTC,CASSPGANEQFF
TRBD2,TRBV4-1,TRBJ2-1,NA,TGCGCCAGCAGCCAAGATAGGGAGTCTAGCGGGAGGGCCGTGCAGTTCTTC,CASSQDRESSGRAVQFF
NA,TRBV18,TRBJ1-1,once,TGTGCCAGCTCAATTCAGAACACTGAAGCTTTCTTT,CASSIQNTEAFF
NA,TRBV10-3,TRBJ1-6,NA,TGTGCCATCAGTTCAAGGGGAGGGTTCTCACCCCTCCACTTT,CAISSRGGFSPLHF
NA,TRBV6-5,TRBJ1-1,NA,TGTGCCAGCAGGCCACTCATGAACACTGAAGCTTTCTTT,CASRPLMNTEAFF
TRBD1,TRBV6-5,TRBJ1-1,NA,TGTGCCAGCAGTTACGACAGGGGGCAAACTGAAGCTTTCTTT,CASSYDRGQTEAFF
TRBD2,TRBV6-5,TRBJ2-2,NA,TGTGCCAGCAGTTACGCGGCTAGCGGAGCCGGGGAGCTGTTTTTT,CASSYAASGAGELFF
NA,TRBV5-6,TRBJ1-6,NA,TGTGCCAGCAGCTTGGATACCTCGAGCTCCTATAATTCACCCCTCCACTTT,CASSLDTSSSYNSPLHF
NA,TRBV4-2,TRBJ2-6,NA,TGTGCCAGCAGCAAAGAGGAAAAGGGGCCTGGGGCCAACGTCCTGACTTTC,CASSKEEKGPGANVLTF
NA,TRBV7-8,TRBJ2-3,NA,TGTGCCAGCAGACCTACTCGAAGAGACAGGCCCACGCAGTATTTT,CASRPTRRDRPTQYF
TRBD2,TRBV19,TRBJ2-1,few,TGTGCCAGTAGTGTGGGACTAGCGGGAGGATCCTACAATGAGCAGTTCTTC,CASSVGLAGGSYNEQFF
TRBD1,TRBV6-1,TRBJ2-7,once,TGTGCCAGCAGTGAACGGGACAGGGTCGCCTACGAGCAGTACTTC,CASSERDRVAYEQYF
TRBD2,TRBV19,TRBJ2-2,NA,TGTGCCAGTTGGGAGGGCACCGGGGAGCTGTTTTTT,CASWEGTGELFF
TRBD2,TRBV4-3,TRBJ2-7,NA,TGCGCCAGCGCCATAGCGGGGGGCGAGCAGTACTTC,CASAIAGGEQYF
TRBD1,TRBV27,TRBJ1-1,NA,TGTGCCAGCAGTTTTAACAGGGGGAGCACTGAAGCTTTCTTT,CASSFNRGSTEAFF
NA,TRBV19,TRBJ2-2,NA,TGTGCCAGTAGTATGGGATTAGGGGGAACCGGGGAGCTGTTTTTT,CASSMGLGGTGELFF
TRBD1,TRBV10-1,TRBJ1-2,NA,TGCGCCACTCCCACCCTTACAGGGGACGGCTACACCTTC,CATPTLTGDGYTF
TRBD2,TRBV3-1/TRBV3-2,TRBJ2-7,NA,TGTGCCAGCAGCCAAACCTTCACTAGCGGGGGCTCGACCTACGAGCAGTACTTC,CASSQTFTSGGSTYEQYF
NA,TRBV27,TRBJ2-7,NA,TGTGCCAGCAGTCGAGGATCCGAGCAGTACTTC,CASSRGSEQYF
TRBD1,TRBV5-1,TRBJ2-2,NA,TGCGCCAGCAGCTTAGGACCGGGACAGACGAACACCGGGGAGCTGTTTTTT,CASSLGPGQTNTGELFF
TRBD2,TRBV4-1,TRBJ2-3,NA,TGCGCCAGCAGCCAAGGTTCCGGGGCGGGGGGGCCCAGTTCCACAGATACGCAGTATTTT,CASSQGSGAGGPSSTDTQYF
NA,TRBV7-9,TRBJ1-1,NA,TGTGCCAGCAGCTCGGGACTCCCGCCTGAAGCTTTCTTT,CASSSGLPPEAFF
TRBD2,TRBV13,TRBJ2-3,NA,TGTGCCAGCAGCTCGACATCAACCGGGACTACACCCACAGATACGCAGTATTTT,CASSSTSTGTTPTDTQYF
NA,TRBV9,TRBJ2-2,once,TGTGCCAGCAGCCCTCGGGGGGCCGACACCGGGGAGCTGTTTTTT,CASSPRGADTGELFF
NA,TRBV28,TRBJ2-7,NA,TGTGCCAGCAGTTTAGGGCCGGCAGCCTACGAGCAGTACTTC,CASSLGPAAYEQYF
NA,TRBV30,TRBJ1-1,few,TGTGCCTGGAGTGTCTATCGGCAGGCGGGGGGTTTCACTGAAGCTTTCTTT,CAWSVYRQAGGFTEAFF
NA,TRBV5-1,TRBJ1-1,NA,TGCGCCAGCAGCTTGGCCGTAGGGGCCTCAGGGACTGAAGCTTTCTTT,CASSLAVGASGTEAFF
NA,TRBV15,TRBJ2-2,few,TGTGCCACCAAGGCGGTGACGAACACCGGGGAGCTGTTTTTT,CATKAVTNTGELFF
NA,TRBV19,TRBJ1-2,NA,TGTGCCAGTAGTATACGATACTCAAAGACAGTGAACTATGGCTACACCTTC,CASSIRYSKTVNYGYTF
TRBD2,TRBV27,TRBJ2-4,NA,TGTGCCAGCAGTTTGGGACTAGCGAGAGACATTCAGTACTTC,CASSLGLARDIQYF
TRBD1,TRBV5-1,TRBJ1-4,NA,TGCGCCAGCAGCTTGGAGGGACAGGGGAATGAAAAACTGTTTTTT,CASSLEGQGNEKLFF
NA,TRBV5-1,TRBJ1-1,once,TGCGCCAGCAGCTTGTTACCATCCGGAGAGAACACTGAAGCTTTCTTT,CASSLLPSGENTEAFF
NA,TRBV24-1,TRBJ2-3,once,TGTGCCACCAGTGCGGACGGACTCACAGATACGCAGTATTTT,CATSADGLTDTQYF
TRBD1,TRBV9,TRBJ2-3,NA,TGTGCCAGCAGCCAAACAGGGGGGCGGAACACAGATACGCAGTATTTT,CASSQTGGRNTDTQYF
TRBD1,TRBV3-1/TRBV3-2,TRBJ1-6,NA,TGTGCCAGCAGCCCGACAGGGTCATATAATTCACCCCTCCACTTT,CASSPTGSYNSPLHF